The T cell receptor beta chain under discussion was sequenced for a study of Ad26.COV2.S vaccination and SARS-CoV-2 variants. Study-wide background: Each vaccinee took Ad26.COV2.S intramuscularly, once or twice 56 days apart.

Notes on this clone: No antigen is known for it.

Some clones are missing from TCRdb's copy, which holds only in-frame ones; the method was immunoSEQ multiplex PCR. Of around 450,000 clones in the sample, more than 75% were seen once. This CDR3 spans 15 amino acids. The germline CDR1 and CDR2 sequences are LNHDA and SQIVND (reference sequence). J gave up 0 bases and V 4 bases, and 3 bases lay outside the gene matches. General study points: Considerable breadth of spike-specific CD8+ and CD4+ T cell responses has reportedly been documented following vaccination.

As to treatment: around 19 received Ad26.COV2.S at low or high dose, single or two shots; 5 received placebo; per-sample allocation not given. Sampling was performed 63 days after the first vaccine or placebo injection. Expressing Wuhan-strain SARS-CoV-2 spike, an Ad26 vector served as the vaccine. This material consisted of peripheral blood, taken in a trial of Ad26.COV2.S vaccine versus placebo. This sequence was found in a person aged 18-65 years who received the Ad26.COV2.S COVID-19 vaccine or a placebo. V gene TRBV19 combines with J gene TRBJ2-3; TRBD1 aligns across 8 bases. The chain's CDR3 is CASSTTGGSTDTQYF. DNA of the CDR3: TGTGCCAGTAGTACAACAGGGGGTAGCACAGATACGCAGTATTTT.